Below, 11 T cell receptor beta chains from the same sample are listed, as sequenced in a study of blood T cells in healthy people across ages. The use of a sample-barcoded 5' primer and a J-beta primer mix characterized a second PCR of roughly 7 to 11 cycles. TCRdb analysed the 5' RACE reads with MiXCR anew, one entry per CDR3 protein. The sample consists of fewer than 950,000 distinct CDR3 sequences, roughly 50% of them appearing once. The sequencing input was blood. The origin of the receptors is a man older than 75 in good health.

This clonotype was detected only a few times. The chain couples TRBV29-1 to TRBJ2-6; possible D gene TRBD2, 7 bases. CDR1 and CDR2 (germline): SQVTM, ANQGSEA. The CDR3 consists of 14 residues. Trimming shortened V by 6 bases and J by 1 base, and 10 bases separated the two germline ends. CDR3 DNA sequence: TGCAGCGTGGGGGGGACATCTGGGGCCAACGTCCTGACTTTC. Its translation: CSVGGTSGANVLTF.

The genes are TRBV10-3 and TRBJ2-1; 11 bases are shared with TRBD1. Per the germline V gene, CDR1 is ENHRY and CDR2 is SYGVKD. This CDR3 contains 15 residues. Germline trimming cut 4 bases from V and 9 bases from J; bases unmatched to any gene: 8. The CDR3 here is CAISVGTGGLGEQFF. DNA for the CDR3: TGTGCCATCAGTGTCGGGACAGGGGGGTTGGGTGAGCAGTTCTTC.

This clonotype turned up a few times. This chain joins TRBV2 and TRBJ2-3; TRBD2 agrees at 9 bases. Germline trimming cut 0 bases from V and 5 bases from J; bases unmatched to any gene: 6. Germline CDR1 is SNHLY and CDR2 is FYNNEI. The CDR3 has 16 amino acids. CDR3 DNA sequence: TGTGCCAGCAGTGAAGCGTACGGCGGGGGGGGAGATACGCAGTATTTT. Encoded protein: CASSEAYGGGGDTQYF.

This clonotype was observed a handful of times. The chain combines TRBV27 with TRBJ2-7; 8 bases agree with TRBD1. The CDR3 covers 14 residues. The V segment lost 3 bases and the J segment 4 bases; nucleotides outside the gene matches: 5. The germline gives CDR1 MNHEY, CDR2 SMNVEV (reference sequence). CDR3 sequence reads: CASSLAGGFYEQYF. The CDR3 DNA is TGTGCCAGCAGTTTGGCAGGGGGCTTTTACGAGCAGTACTTC.

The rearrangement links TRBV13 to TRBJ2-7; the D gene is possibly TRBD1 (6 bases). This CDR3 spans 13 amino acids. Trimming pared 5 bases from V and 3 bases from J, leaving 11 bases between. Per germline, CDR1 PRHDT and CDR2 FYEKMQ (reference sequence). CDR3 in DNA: TGTGCCAGCAGCCCTCAGGGGCTCTACGAGCAGTACTTC. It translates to CASSPQGLYEQYF.

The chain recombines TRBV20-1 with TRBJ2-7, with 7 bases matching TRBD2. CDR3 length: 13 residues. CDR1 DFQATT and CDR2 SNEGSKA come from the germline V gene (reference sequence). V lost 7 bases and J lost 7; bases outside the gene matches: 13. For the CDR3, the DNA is TGCAGTGTCCCTACTGGCGGGAGAGGGGAGCAGTACTTC. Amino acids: CSVPTGGRGEQYF.

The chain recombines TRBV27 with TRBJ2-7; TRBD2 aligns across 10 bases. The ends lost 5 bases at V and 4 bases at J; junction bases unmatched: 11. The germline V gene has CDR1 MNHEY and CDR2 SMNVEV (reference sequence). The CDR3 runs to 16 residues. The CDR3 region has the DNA TGTGCCAGCAGTCCAGGGCCTAGCGGGAGTCGTTACGAGCAGTACTTC. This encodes CASSPGPSGSRYEQYF.

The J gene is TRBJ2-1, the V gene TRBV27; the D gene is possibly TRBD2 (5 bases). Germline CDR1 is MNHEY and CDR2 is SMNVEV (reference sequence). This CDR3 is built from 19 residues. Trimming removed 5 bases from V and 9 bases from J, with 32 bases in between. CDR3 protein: CASSPIILDFFSTTGEQFF. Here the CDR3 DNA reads TGTGCCAGCAGTCCCATCATACTGGACTTCTTTTCTACAACCGGTGAGCAGTTCTTC.

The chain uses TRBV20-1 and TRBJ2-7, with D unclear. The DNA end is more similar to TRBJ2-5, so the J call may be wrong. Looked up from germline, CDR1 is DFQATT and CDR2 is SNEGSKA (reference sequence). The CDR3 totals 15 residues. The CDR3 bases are TGCAGTGTTGCGACTTCGGTCCTTCCTTGGGAGACCCAGTACTTC. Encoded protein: CSVATSVLPWETQYF.

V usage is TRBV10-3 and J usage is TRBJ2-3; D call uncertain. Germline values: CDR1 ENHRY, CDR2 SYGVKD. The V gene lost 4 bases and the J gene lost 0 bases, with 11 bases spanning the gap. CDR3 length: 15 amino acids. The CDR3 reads CAISGTAVSTDTQYF. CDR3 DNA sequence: TGTGCCATCAGTGGAACTGCTGTTAGCACAGATACGCAGTATTTT.

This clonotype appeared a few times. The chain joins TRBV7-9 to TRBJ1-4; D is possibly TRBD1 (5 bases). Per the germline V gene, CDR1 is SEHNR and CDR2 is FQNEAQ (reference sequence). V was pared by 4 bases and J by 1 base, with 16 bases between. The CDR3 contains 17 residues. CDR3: CASSWEPWGGTNEKLFF. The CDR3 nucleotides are TGTGCCAGCAGCTGGGAACCTTGGGGGGGAACTAATGAAAAACTGTTTTTT.